One and the same sample provided the 27 T cell receptor beta chains below, sequenced in a study of T cells in Graves' hyperthyroidism and ophthalmopathy. The source material, RNA transcripts, was used to amplify TCR beta CDR3 regions. Initially, a first-round RT-PCR of the TCR CDR3 employed the HTBI primer set. TCRdb independently ran MiXCR on the multiplex PCR reads; one entry per CDR3 protein. This table has around 300,000 distinct CDR3 sequences, over 11% appearing once. Input material: blood. The receptors derive from a woman in her twenties or thirties with Graves' hyperthyroidism.

In its sample, this clonotype was seen many times. J is TRBJ2-1 and V is TRBV20-1; no definite D call. This CDR3 region has 12 residues. Per germline, CDR1 DFQATT and CDR2 SNEGSKA (reference sequence). Trimming took 4 bases from V and 4 from J, leaving 8 bases between them. As DNA, the CDR3 is TGCAGTGCTAAGCAGAGATACAATGAGCAGTTCTTC. It is translated as CSAKQRYNEQFF.

This clonotype was counted many times. V is TRBV7-2 and J is TRBJ2-5; 8 positions match TRBD1. Trimming at V came to 4 bases and at J to 4 bases, leaving 8 bases not matched to a gene. Germline values: CDR1 SGHTA, CDR2 FQGNSA. The CDR3 covers 15 residues. CDR3: CASSSGGQGRETQYF. The CDR3 nucleotides are TGTGCCAGCAGCTCCGGAGGACAGGGAAGAGAGACCCAGTACTTC.

This clonotype was counted a single time. This may be a read error: a much more frequent sequence differs by one nucleotide. J is TRBJ2-7 and V is TRBV7-9; D unclear. The CDR3 has 13 amino acids. Per germline, CDR1 SEHNR and CDR2 FQNEAQ (reference sequence). The germline V and J ends were trimmed by 2 bases and 3 bases, with 8 bases remaining between them. CDR3 region: CASSLRQDYEQYF. The CDR3 nucleotides read TGTGCCAGCAGCTTACGACAAGACTACGAGCAGTACTTC.

This clonotype was recorded many times. The chain carries TRBV20-1 and TRBJ1-2, with 7 bases matching TRBD1. CDR3 length: 16 amino acids. The ends lost 5 bases at V and 8 bases at J; junction bases unmatched: 20. Germline CDR1 reads DFQATT; CDR2 reads SNEGSKA (reference sequence). Here the CDR3 reads CSADGTAGTDHQGYTF. The CDR3 DNA is TGCAGTGCTGATGGGACTGCCGGGACAGACCATCAGGGCTACACCTTC.

The V and J genes are TRBV20-1 and TRBJ2-1; D might be TRBD1 (6 bases). The germline V gene has CDR1 DFQATT and CDR2 SNEGSKA (reference sequence). This CDR3 contains 15 residues. Trimming took 2 bases from V and 4 from J, leaving 15 bases between them. The CDR3 here is CSARIPGQGYNEQFF. The CDR3 nucleotides read TGCAGTGCTAGAATTCCTGGGCAGGGGTACAATGAGCAGTTCTTC.

This clonotype was picked up many times. The chain's CDR3 is CSARTDSFSGNTIYF. CDR3 in DNA: TGCAGTGCTAGAACTGACAGCTTCTCTGGAAACACCATATATTTT. This sequence joins TRBV20-1 and TRBJ1-3; D is perhaps TRBD1 (5 bases). CDR1 DFQATT and CDR2 SNEGSKA come from the germline V gene (reference sequence). Trimming cost V 2 bases and J 0 bases, with 11 bases left between them. This CDR3 region has 15 residues.

This clonotype has more than one count but fewer than ten. This chain links TRBV18 with TRBJ2-3, with 8 bases fitting TRBD2. Germline trimming cut 4 bases from V and 5 bases from J; bases unmatched to any gene: 11. Germline V lookup: CDR1 KGHSH, CDR2 LQKENI. The CDR3 length is 16 residues. DNA for the CDR3: TGTGCCAGCTCACGGGGCGCGACGGGAGGGCTAGATACGCAGTATTTT. Protein: CASSRGATGGLDTQYF.

The chain carries TRBV3-1 and TRBJ1-6; D gene unclear. This CDR3 region has 14 residues. Per the germline V gene, CDR1 is LGHDT and CDR2 is YNNKEL (reference sequence). V was pared by 1 base and J by 4 bases, with 5 bases between. The CDR3 sequence is CASSQADYNSPLHF. CDR3 nucleotides: TGTGCCAGCAGCCAAGCGGATTATAATTCACCCCTCCACTTT. The full variable domain, completed using reference TRBV3-1 and TRBJ1-6, is DTAVSQTPKYLVTQMGNDKSIKCEQNLGHDTMYWYKQDSKKFLKIMFSYNNKELIINETVPNRFSPKSPDKAHLNLHINSLELGDSAVYFCASSQADYNSPLHFGNGTRLTVT.

Ten or more counts support this clonotype. The chain links TRBV2 to TRBJ2-3; 9 bases align to TRBD2. CDR1 and CDR2 (germline): SNHLY, FYNNEI. This CDR3 comprises 15 residues. The J segment lost 4 bases and the V segment lost 8 bases, leaving 10 bases of the junction unmatched. The CDR3 sequence: CASRQIAGVADTQYF. CDR3 nucleotides: TGTGCCAGCCGACAAATAGCGGGAGTGGCAGATACGCAGTATTTT.

This clonotype was seen many times. V is TRBV20-1 and J is TRBJ1-5; D call uncertain. Looked up from germline, CDR1 is DFQATT and CDR2 is SNEGSKA (reference sequence). This CDR3 region has 11 residues. CDR3 in DNA: TGCAGCGCCAAGTTCGGTCAGCCCCAGCATTTT. Protein sequence: CSAKFGQPQHF.

The genes are TRBV19 and TRBJ2-1; D not resolved. V was pared by 4 bases and J by 5 bases, with 15 bases between. The CDR3 is 15 amino acids. Germline V gives CDR1 LNHDA, CDR2 SQIVND (reference sequence). CDR3 in DNA: TGTGCCAGTAGTAAAAGCCTCCAGACGAACAATGAGCAGTTCTTC. Its protein product is CASSKSLQTNNEQFF. The complete variable domain, with remaining parts taken from reference TRBV19 and TRBJ2-1, reads DGGITQSPKYLFRKEGQNVTLSCEQNLNHDAMYWYRQDPGQGLRLIYYSQIVNDFQKGDIAEGYSVSREKKESFPLTVTSAQKNPTAFYLCASSKSLQTNNEQFFGPGTRLTVL.

This clonotype was observed at least ten times. This rearrangement joins TRBV7-8 to TRBJ1-3; 7 bases are shared with TRBD1. Germline CDR1 SGHVS, CDR2 FQNEAQ. The trim removed 6 bases at V and 0 bases at J, leaving 8 bases unmatched. This CDR3 has 16 amino acids. For the CDR3, the DNA is TGTGCCAGCAGGCAACAGGGACAGCTCTCTGGAAACACCATATATTTT. It translates to CASRQQGQLSGNTIYF.

This clonotype has a count of ten or more. CDR3 protein: CASSLPGAYGYTF. The CDR3 DNA sequence: TGTGCCAGCAGTTTACCAGGGGCCTATGGCTACACCTTC. The V gene is TRBV28, the J gene TRBJ1-2, with D possibly matching TRBD1 (6 bases). Trimming pared 2 bases from V and 4 bases from J, leaving 8 bases between. There are 13 residues in the CDR3. Germline CDR1 is MDHEN and CDR2 is SYDVKM.

The gene calls are TRBV6-4 and TRBJ2-1; unclear D gene. Trimming took 6 bases from V and 8 from J, leaving 14 bases between them. CDR1 MRHNA and CDR2 SNTAGT come from the germline V gene. The CDR3 is 13 residues long. The CDR3 spells CASSDRSVDEQFF. The CDR3 nucleotides are TGTGCCAGCAGCGATAGATCGGTGGATGAGCAGTTCTTC.

For this clonotype: Just one base apart from a much larger clone, this may be a read error. The chain combines TRBV12-3 or TRBV12-4 with TRBJ1-1; 7 bases align to TRBD1. This CDR3 has 13 residues. Here the CDR3 DNA reads TGTGCCAGCAGGATTACAGGGGCCACTGGAGCTTTCTTT. Translating it yields CASRITGATGAFF.

This clonotype has just one count. The chain combines TRBV4-3 with TRBJ2-7; a possible D gene is TRBD2 (6 bases). V was shortened by 4 bases and J by 4 bases, with 11 bases between the two germline ends. The CDR3 spans 13 residues. Germline V gene data show CDR1 as LGHNA and CDR2 as YSLEER. CDR3 bases: TGCGCCAGCAGCCGCCTTCTAGCGTACGAGCAGTACTTC. It yields the protein CASSRLLAYEQYF.

This clonotype came up many times. The V gene is TRBV11-2, the J gene TRBJ2-7, with 11 bases matching TRBD2. Germline-derived CDR1 and CDR2 are SGHAT and FQNNGV. The CDR3 spans 15 residues. The V and J ends lost 6 bases and 4 bases, in that order; junction bases with no gene match: 8. DNA of the CDR3: TGTGCCAGCAGGCAGACTAGCGGGGTTGGGTACGAGCAGTACTTC. Its protein is CASRQTSGVGYEQYF.

Only a few counts were recorded for this clonotype. V is TRBV20-1 and J is TRBJ2-7; D is possibly TRBD2 (5 bases). V was cut by 6 bases and J by 0 bases, with 21 bases left in between. The CDR3 sequence is 16 residues long. Germline values: CDR1 DFQATT, CDR2 SNEGSKA (reference sequence). CDR3 residues: CSASGRPLRSSYEQYF. Written as DNA, the CDR3 is TGCAGTGCAAGCGGCCGCCCCCTCCGATCCTCCTACGAGCAGTACTTC.

Only a few counts were recorded for this clonotype. This chain joins TRBV6-4 and TRBJ1-2, with D possibly being TRBD1 (5 bases). Germline V gives CDR1 MRHNA, CDR2 SNTAGT. The CDR3 consists of 13 residues. V shed 4 bases and J shed 7 bases, with 13 bases lying between them. As DNA, the CDR3 is TGTGCCAGCAGTGGAGGGGAAAGGAGTGGCTACACCTTC. It encodes CASSGGERSGYTF.

This clonotype came up many times. This chain links TRBV2 with TRBJ1-2; 7 bases map to TRBD1. The CDR3 covers 15 residues. V dropped 1 base and J dropped 3; count of bases not matched to a gene: 5. Germline CDR1 is SNHLY and CDR2 is FYNNEI. The CDR3 DNA reads as TGTGCCAGCAGTGAAGGACAGGGACTGTACTATGGCTACACCTTC. This encodes CASSEGQGLYYGYTF.

The sample holds a few counts of this clonotype. The gene calls are TRBV3-1 and TRBJ1-3, with D possibly TRBD1 on 5 matching bases. The germline CDR1 and CDR2 sequences are LGHDT and YNNKEL (reference sequence). CDR3 length: 17 residues. Trimming removed 1 base at V and 4 bases at J, with 17 bases between. CDR3 amino acids: CASSQGGDAYLGNTIYF. The DNA of the CDR3 is TGTGCCAGCAGCCAAGGGGGGGACGCCTACCTCGGAAACACCATATATTTT.

The genes are TRBV10-3 and TRBJ2-5; 8 positions match TRBD2. V dropped 5 bases and J dropped 3; count of bases not matched to a gene: 8. The germline V gene encodes CDR1 ENHRY and CDR2 SYGVKD. The CDR3 has 15 residues. CDR3 sequence: CAISTSSGFKETQYF. CDR3 bases: TGTGCCATCAGTACATCTAGCGGGTTTAAAGAGACCCAGTACTTC.

As DNA, the CDR3 is TGTGCCAGCAGCTTGTGGGACCTTGGAAACACCATATATTTT. It codes for CASSLWDLGNTIYF. The gene calls are TRBV5-8 and TRBJ1-3, with D possibly matching TRBD1 (5 bases). The CDR3 extends over 14 amino acids. Trimming pared 1 base from V and 3 bases from J, leaving 8 bases between. Per the germline V gene, CDR1 is SGHTS and CDR2 is YDEGEE.

The sample holds many counts of this clonotype. The chain joins TRBV7-8 to TRBJ2-7, with 10 bases identical to TRBD2. The CDR3 is 15 residues long. V was clipped by 1 base and J by 6 bases; unmatched bases: 6. Germline-derived CDR1 and CDR2 are SGHVS and FQNEAQ. CDR3 DNA: TGTGCCAGCAGCTTAGAACAACTAGCGGGAACCGAGCAGTACTTC. Protein sequence: CASSLEQLAGTEQYF.

The chain uses TRBV7-9 and TRBJ2-7; 9 bases fit TRBD1. Trimming at V came to 0 bases and at J to 6 bases, leaving 3 bases not matched to a gene. From germline, CDR1 is SEHNR and CDR2 FQNEAQ (reference sequence). The CDR3 has 14 residues. The CDR3 region is CASSLAQTGGEQYF. As DNA, the CDR3 is TGTGCCAGCAGCTTAGCGCAGACAGGGGGCGAGCAGTACTTC.

This chain connects TRBV29-1 to TRBJ1-1, with D hard to call. CDR1 and CDR2 from the germline V gene are SQVTM and ANQGSEA. CDR3 size: 11 residues. The V and J ends lost 5 bases and 1 base respectively, with 5 bases between them. The CDR3 loop reads CSVKENTEAFF. CDR3 DNA sequence: TGCAGCGTTAAGGAGAACACTGAAGCTTTCTTT.

This clonotype occurred many times. This chain links TRBV6-1 with TRBJ2-4; weak D call: TRBD1 (6 bases). With 5 bases removed from V and 8 bases from J, the gap between germline ends came to 16 bases. Germline CDR1 is MNHNS and CDR2 is SASEGT. The CDR3 has 14 amino acids. CDR3 loop: CASSRWTTGDIQYF. DNA of the CDR3: TGTGCCAGCAGTCGCTGGACGACAGGCGACATTCAGTACTTC.